The 19 T cell receptor beta chains in this list originate from one sample, sequenced in a study of T-cell reconstitution after alpha-beta-depleted transplantation in children. The TCRbeta library was prepared with unique molecular identifiers. One entry per CDR3 protein results from TCRdb running MiXCR on the PCR reads. The table includes 580,000 or so distinct CDR3 sequences, 23% detected once. This material consisted of PBMCs, mostly from graft donor cells, taken 360 days after TCRalphabeta/CD19-depleted stem cell transplant. The receptors were gathered from a boy under three years old who had a stem cell transplant for acute myeloid leukemia, so the T cells may come from the graft donor.

There are a few counts of this clonotype. This chain uses TRBV19 with TRBJ2-2; tentatively, D is TRBD2 (6 bases). V was cut by 3 bases and J by 6 bases, with 11 bases left in between. The CDR3 contains 14 residues. Germline CDR1 is LNHDA and CDR2 is SQIVND (reference sequence). The CDR3 spells CASSIGTGPGELFF. CDR3 coding DNA: TGTGCCAGTAGTATCGGGACTGGCCCCGGGGAGCTGTTTTTT.

This clonotype appeared a few times. The gene calls are TRBV27 and TRBJ2-7; D possibly corresponds to TRBD2 (7 bases). V was clipped by 2 bases and J by 3 bases, with 14 bases between them. There are 15 residues in the CDR3. Germline values: CDR1 MNHEY, CDR2 SMNVEV (reference sequence). CDR3 DNA sequence: TGTGCCAGCAGTTTACGGGGGGCGGAGAACTACGAGCAGTACGTC. Translated, it gives CASSLRGAENYEQYV.

The V gene is TRBV29-1, the J gene TRBJ2-3; TRBD2 agrees at 8 bases. Germline V gene data show CDR1 as SQVTM and CDR2 as ANQGSEA. There are 16 residues in the CDR3. With V trimmed by 6 bases and J by 2 bases, 13 bases remained unmatched. The CDR3 bases are TGCAGCGTGCGGGGGGACGTGAACAAACCCACAGATACGCAGTATTTT. Amino acid sequence: CSVRGDVNKPTDTQYF.

This clonotype showed up many times. This chain joins TRBV12-3 or TRBV12-4 and TRBJ2-5; a possible D gene is TRBD2 (5 bases). V lost 0 bases and J lost 5, with 19 bases in between. The length of the CDR3 is 17 residues. The CDR3 region is CASSLAPRLTSGETQYF. As DNA, the CDR3 is TGTGCCAGCAGTTTAGCGCCTCGACTGACGTCGGGGGAGACCCAGTACTTC.

This chain joins TRBV20-1 and TRBJ2-7; D is perhaps TRBD1 (5 bases). V dropped 6 bases and J dropped 0 bases, with 12 bases sitting between them. CDR1 and CDR2 from the germline V gene are DFQATT and SNEGSKA (reference sequence). The CDR3 runs 13 residues. The CDR3 nucleotides are TGCAGTGCCACAGGACCTACCTCCTACGAGCAGTACTTC. Translated, it gives CSATGPTSYEQYF.

On this clonotype: This may come from a read error, since a much larger clone is one base off. The conserved final phenylalanine or tryptophan is absent from the CDR3, which likely points to a read error. The chain couples TRBV20-1 to TRBJ1-5; 9 bases are a match to TRBD1. CDR3 length equals 15 residues. The ends lost 0 bases at V and 6 bases at J; junction bases unmatched: 6. CDR1 and CDR2 (germline): DFQATT, SNEGSKA (reference sequence). The CDR3 nucleotides read TGCAGTGCTAGAGATCCCGGGACAGGGATTCAGCCCCAGCATTGT. Its translation is CSARDPGTGIQPQHC.

The chain uses TRBV4-3 and TRBJ2-2; 8 bases are a match to TRBD1. Germline CDR1 and CDR2: LGHNA and YSLEER. With V trimmed by 1 base and J by 7 bases, 8 bases remained unmatched. CDR3 length: 16 residues. CDR3 region: CASSQGDRGGDGELFF. The DNA for the CDR3 is TGCGCCAGCAGCCAAGGCGACAGGGGTGGTGACGGGGAGCTGTTTTTT.

This clonotype came up a few times. The chain is built from TRBV6-5 and TRBJ2-1; 9 bases are shared with TRBD2. CDR3 length: 16 residues. Germline CDR1 is MNHEY and CDR2 is SVGAGI. V trimming: 1 base; J trimming: 5 bases; junction bases outside the gene matches: 6. This chain's CDR3 is CASSYLAGGQHNEQFF. CDR3 nucleotides: TGTGCCAGCAGTTACTTGGCGGGGGGGCAACACAATGAGCAGTTCTTC.

This clonotype has at least ten counts. V usage is TRBV12-3 or TRBV12-4 and J usage is TRBJ2-1; 7 bases align to TRBD2. The CDR3 has 12 residues. The V and J ends lost 4 bases and 8 bases, in that order; junction bases with no gene match: 2. This CDR3 reads CASSSLAHEQFF. The CDR3, as DNA: TGTGCCAGCAGTTCACTAGCGCATGAGCAGTTCTTC.

With respect to this clonotype: One base away lies a much larger clone, so this may be a sequencing read error. This chain connects TRBV5-6 to TRBJ2-3; maybe TRBD1 (6 bases). CDR3 length: 16 residues. Germline assignment: CDR1 SGHDT and CDR2 YYEEEE. Trimming cost V 3 bases and J 0 bases, with 14 bases left between them. The CDR3 DNA sequence: TGTGCCAGCAGCTCCCGGCACAGGGTCAGCACAGATACGCAGTATTTT. It encodes CASSSRHRVSTDTQYF.

This clonotype was observed a few times. This sequence joins TRBV20-1 and TRBJ2-2; 9 bases are shared with TRBD1. The V gene's germline CDR1 is DFQATT and CDR2 SNEGSKA (reference sequence). V shed 4 bases and J 5 bases; nucleotides not matched to a gene: 2. This CDR3 has 13 amino acids. The CDR3 is CSATGTGTGELFF. Here the CDR3 DNA reads TGCAGTGCTACCGGGACAGGGACCGGGGAGCTGTTTTTT.

The V gene is TRBV15, the J gene TRBJ2-7; maybe TRBD2 (5 bases). With 3 bases removed from V and 5 bases from J, the gap between germline ends came to 8 bases. The CDR3 runs to 12 residues. Germline V lookup: CDR1 LNHNV, CDR2 YYDKDF (reference sequence). The CDR3 loop is CATSSTGDEQYF. CDR3 in DNA: TGTGCCACCAGCAGCACCGGGGACGAGCAGTACTTC.

This clonotype was recorded at least ten times. The rearrangement joins TRBV15 to TRBJ2-7; D assignment may be TRBD1 or TRBD2 (5 bases each). The CDR3 sequence is 14 residues long. Trimming removed 6 bases at V and 4 bases at J, with 16 bases between. Germline assignment: CDR1 LNHNV and CDR2 YYDKDF (reference sequence). CDR3 nucleotides: TGTGCCACCAGTAGGGATTCTGAGGGGTACGAGCAGTACGTC. Translated, it gives CATSRDSEGYEQYV.

This clonotype turned up a few times. The rearrangement uses TRBV25-1 and TRBJ2-1, with D possibly TRBD2 on 6 matching bases. This CDR3 is built from 15 residues. V was shortened by 3 bases and J by 3 bases, with 12 bases between the two germline ends. In germline, CDR1 is MGHDK, CDR2 SYGVNS. The DNA of the CDR3 is TGTGCCAGCAGTGACTCCCCGACTAGCTACAATGAGCAGTTCTTC. It encodes CASSDSPTSYNEQFF. Drawing the rest from reference TRBV25-1 and TRBJ2-1, the complete variable domain is EADIYQTPRYLVIGTGKKITLECSQTMGHDKMYWYQQDPGMELHLIHYSYGVNSTEKGDLSSESTVSRIRTEHFPLTLESARPSHTSQYLCASSDSPTSYNEQFFGPGTRLTVL.

The V call is TRBV4-3, the J call TRBJ2-5; 11 bases align to TRBD2. The ends lost 4 bases at V and 2 bases at J; junction bases unmatched: 9. The CDR3 contains 17 residues. Germline values: CDR1 LGHNA, CDR2 YSLEER. Written as DNA, the CDR3 is TGCGCCAGCAGCCCTCGGCTAGCGGGGGGCTTGCAAGAGACCCAGTACTTC. Encoded protein: CASSPRLAGGLQETQYF.

This clonotype was detected ten times or more. This chain connects TRBV12-3 or TRBV12-4 to TRBJ1-6; D unresolved. The length of the CDR3 is 13 residues. Deletions cut 5 bases from V and 8 bases from J, with 10 bases between. CDR3 residues: CASSLERDSPLHF. The CDR3, as DNA: TGTGCCAGCAGTCTTGAAAGGGATTCACCCCTCCACTTT.

CDR3 amino acids: CASSPRGQGFSPLHF. The CDR3 DNA reads as TGTGCCAGCAGCCCCCGTGGACAGGGTTTTTCACCCCTCCACTTT. The rearrangement uses TRBV7-6 and TRBJ1-6, with 8 positions matching TRBD1. This CDR3 is built from 15 residues. Germline lookup yields CDR1 SGHVS and CDR2 FNYEAQ. Trimming took 5 bases from V and 9 from J; bases not matched to a gene: 9.

In its sample, this clonotype was seen many times. The rearrangement joins TRBV4-3 to TRBJ2-1, with TRBD2 as a possible D gene (5 bases). The CDR3 sequence is 12 residues long. CDR1 is LGHNA and CDR2 is YSLEER in the germline V gene. V gave up 1 base and J gave up 11 bases, with 9 bases separating them. The CDR3 DNA is TGCGCCAGCAGCCAAGCGGGGTTTAAGCAGTTCTTC. It specifies CASSQAGFKQFF.

The rearrangement uses TRBV27 and TRBJ1-5, with D unclear. The germline V and J ends were trimmed by 3 bases and 2 bases, with 11 bases remaining between them. Germline loops: CDR1 MNHEY, CDR2 SMNVEV (reference sequence). This CDR3 has 15 amino acids. CDR3 DNA: TGTGCCAGCAGTTTTTTAGGGAACGGCAATCAGCCCCAGCATTTT. Translating gives CASSFLGNGNQPQHF.